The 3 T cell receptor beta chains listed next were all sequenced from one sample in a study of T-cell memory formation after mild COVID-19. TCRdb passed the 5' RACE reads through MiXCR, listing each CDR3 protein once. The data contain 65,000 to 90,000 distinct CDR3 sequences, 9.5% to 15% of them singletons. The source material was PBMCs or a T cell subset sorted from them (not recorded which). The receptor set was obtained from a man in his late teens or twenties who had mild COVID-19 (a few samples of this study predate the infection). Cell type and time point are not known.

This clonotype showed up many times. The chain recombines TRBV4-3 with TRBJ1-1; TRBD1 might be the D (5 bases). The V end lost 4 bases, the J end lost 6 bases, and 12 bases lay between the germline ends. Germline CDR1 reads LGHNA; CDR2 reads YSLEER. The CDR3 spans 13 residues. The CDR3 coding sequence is TGCGCCAGCAGCCGCGGGGGACGCCCTGAAGCTTTCTTT. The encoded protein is CASSRGGRPEAFF.

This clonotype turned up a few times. CDR3 protein: CASSQWAENTEAFF. CDR3 in DNA: TGTGCCAGCAGCCAATGGGCGGAGAACACTGAAGCTTTCTTT. V gene TRBV7-9 combines with J gene TRBJ1-1, with no clear D. This CDR3 is built from 14 residues. The V end lost 5 bases, the J end lost 1 base, and 11 bases lay between the germline ends. CDR1 SEHNR and CDR2 FQNEAQ come from the germline V gene (reference sequence).

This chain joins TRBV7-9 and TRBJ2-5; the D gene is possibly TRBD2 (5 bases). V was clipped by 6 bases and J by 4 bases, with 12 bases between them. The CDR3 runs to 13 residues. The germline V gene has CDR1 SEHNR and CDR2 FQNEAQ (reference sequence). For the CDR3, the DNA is TGTGCCAGCAGGTCACTAGGCCCAGAGACCCAGTACTTC. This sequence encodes CASRSLGPETQYF.